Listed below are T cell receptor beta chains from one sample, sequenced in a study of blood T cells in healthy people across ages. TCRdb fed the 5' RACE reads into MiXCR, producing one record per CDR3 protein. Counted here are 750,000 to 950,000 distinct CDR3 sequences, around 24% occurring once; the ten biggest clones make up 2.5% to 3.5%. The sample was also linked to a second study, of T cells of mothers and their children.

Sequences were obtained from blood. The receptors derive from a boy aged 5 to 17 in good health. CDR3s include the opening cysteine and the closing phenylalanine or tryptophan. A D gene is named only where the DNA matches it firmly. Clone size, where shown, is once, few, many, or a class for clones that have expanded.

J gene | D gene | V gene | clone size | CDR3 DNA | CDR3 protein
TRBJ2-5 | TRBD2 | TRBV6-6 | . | TGTGCCAGCAGTTCGGAGCGGGGGGCCCTCCAAGAGACCCAGTACTTC | CASSSERGALQETQYF
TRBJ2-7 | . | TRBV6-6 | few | TGTGCCAGCAGCCGACAGATTTACTACGAGCAGTACTTC | CASSRQIYYEQYF
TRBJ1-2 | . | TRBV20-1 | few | TGCAGTGCTAGAGATCAGGAGACAGGCTATGGCTACACCTTC | CSARDQETGYGYTF
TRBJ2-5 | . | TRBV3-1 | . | TGTGCCAGCATGGGAGCACAAGAGACCCAGTACTTC | CASMGAQETQYF
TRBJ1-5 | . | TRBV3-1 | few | TGTGCCAGCAGCCAAGGATTGGACAGAGTAAATCAGCCCCAGCATTTT | CASSQGLDRVNQPQHF
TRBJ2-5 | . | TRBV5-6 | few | TGTGCCAGCAGCTTCCGGTGGAAAGAAGAGACCCAGTACTTC | CASSFRWKEETQYF
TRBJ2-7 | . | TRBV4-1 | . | TGCGCCAGCAGCCAGGTTCTAGGACAGCTTTCCTACGAGCAGTACTTC | CASSQVLGQLSYEQYF
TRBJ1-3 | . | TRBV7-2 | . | TGTGCCAGCAGCCCCTTTTCACTCGGTATCGCTGGAAACACCATATATTTT | CASSPFSLGIAGNTIYF
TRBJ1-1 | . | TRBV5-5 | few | TGTGCCAGCAGCTTGGGCCTCCCCCACGCTGCTGAAGCTTTCTTT | CASSLGLPHAAEAFF
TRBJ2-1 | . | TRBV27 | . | TGTGCCAGCAGTTTATCAATGGCACTGGAGGCTAGCCCACCATACAATGAGCAGTTCTTC | CASSLSMALEASPPYNEQFF
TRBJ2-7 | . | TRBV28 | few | TGTGCCAGCAGCCGCGGACCGGGAAGCTCCTACGAGCAGTACTTC | CASSRGPGSSYEQYF
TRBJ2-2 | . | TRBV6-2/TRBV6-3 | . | TGTGCCAGCAGTTATCCCTGGAACACCGGGGAGCTGTTTTTT | CASSYPWNTGELFF
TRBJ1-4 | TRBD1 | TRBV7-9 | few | TGTGCCAGCAGCAACTGGGACAGGGCTAATGAAAAACTGTTTTTT | CASSNWDRANEKLFF
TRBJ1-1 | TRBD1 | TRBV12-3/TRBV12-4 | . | TGTGCCAGCAGTTTATCTCTGGGTCAGGGGGTTGCGGACACTGAAGCTTTCTTT | CASSLSLGQGVADTEAFF
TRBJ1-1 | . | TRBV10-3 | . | TGTGCCATCAGTGAGGGGGCAGGGTTGAACACTGAAGCTTTCTTT | CAISEGAGLNTEAFF
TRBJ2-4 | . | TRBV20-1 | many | TGCAGCCACGGAGCCAAAAACATTCAGTACTTC | CSHGAKNIQYF
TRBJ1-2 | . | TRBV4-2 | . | TGTGCCAGCAGCCAAGATTACGGCGGAAACTATGGCTACACCTTC | CASSQDYGGNYGYTF
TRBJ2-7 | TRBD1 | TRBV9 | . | TGTGCCAGCAGCGCGCGGGACAGGGACTCCTACGAGCAGTACTTC | CASSARDRDSYEQYF
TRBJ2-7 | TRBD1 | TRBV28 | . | TGTGCCAGCAGCTGGGACAGGTTTGTCTCCTACGAGCAGTACTTC | CASSWDRFVSYEQYF
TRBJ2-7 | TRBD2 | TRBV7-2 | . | TGTGCCAGCAGCTTAGTTCTAGCGGGGGTATGCGAGCAGTACTTC | CASSLVLAGVCEQYF
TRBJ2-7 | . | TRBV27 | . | TGTGCCAGCAGTGGGCAGAACTACGAGCAGTACTTC | CASSGQNYEQYF
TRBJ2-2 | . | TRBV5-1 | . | TGCGCCAGCAGCTTGGCCCTGGCCACCTTCTCAAACACCGGGGAGCTGTTTTTT | CASSLALATFSNTGELFF
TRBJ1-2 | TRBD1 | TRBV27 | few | TGTGCCAGCGGACTTTACACAGGGGAGGAGTACTATGGCTACACCTTC | CASGLYTGEEYYGYTF
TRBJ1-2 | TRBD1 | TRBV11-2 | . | TGTGCCAGCAGCACGAGGACAGGGTACTATGGCTACACCTTC | CASSTRTGYYGYTF
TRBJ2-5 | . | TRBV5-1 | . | TGCGCCAGCAGCTTGGCGAGATCTGTGGGAGAGACCCAGTACTTC | CASSLARSVGETQYF
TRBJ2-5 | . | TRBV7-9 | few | TGTGCCAGCAGCTTAGATTTGTCGTACCAAGAGACCCAGTACTTC | CASSLDLSYQETQYF
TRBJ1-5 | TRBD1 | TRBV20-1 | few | TGCAGTGCTAGGTCTGACAGGGCTAGCAATCAGCCCCAGCATTTT | CSARSDRASNQPQHF
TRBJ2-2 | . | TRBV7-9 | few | TGTGCCAGCAGCTTAGCCCGGACGGTGAACACCGGGGAGCTGTTTTTT | CASSLARTVNTGELFF